Listed here are 32 T cell receptor beta chains from one sample, sequenced in a study of regulatory T cells in long-lasting Graves disease. The TCR beta library used iRepertoire HTBI primers with Arm-PCR amplification of CDR3. TCRdb fed the multiplex PCR reads into MiXCR, producing one record per CDR3 protein. This table has 400,000 to 500,000 distinct CDR3 sequences, 11% to 15% appearing once. The time point here: newly diagnosed GD, antithyroid drugs for less than 3 months. The TCR library was prepared using RNA isolated from PBMCs. The data were also submitted as part of a second study, on T cells in Graves' hyperthyroidism and ophthalmopathy.

The input for sequencing was peripheral blood mononuclear cells (PBMCs), taken at new diagnosis, from a patient treated with antithyroid drugs. The receptors were sampled from a woman aged 50 to 65 with Graves disease.

The genes are TRBV11-2 and TRBJ2-7; 7 bases are shared with TRBD2. The germline V gene encodes CDR1 SGHAT and CDR2 FQNNGV. V gave up 0 bases and J gave up 4 bases; unmatched junction bases: 6. The CDR3 has 15 amino acids. This CDR3 is CASSLDPGGRYEQYF. The CDR3 DNA reads as TGTGCCAGCAGCTTAGATCCGGGGGGACGTTACGAGCAGTACTTC.

The gene calls are TRBV20-1 and TRBJ1-1, with D possibly TRBD1 on 5 matching bases. Trimming stripped 5 bases from V and 0 bases from J, with 13 bases between. This CDR3 spans 14 amino acids. CDR1 and CDR2 from the germline V gene are DFQATT and SNEGSKA (reference sequence). The CDR3: CSALREPLNTEAFF. The CDR3 bases are TGCAGTGCTCTCAGGGAACCCCTGAACACTGAAGCTTTCTTT.

The J gene is TRBJ1-6, the V gene TRBV6-2 or TRBV6-3; no clear D gene. Deletions cut 0 bases from V and 7 bases from J, with 4 bases between. Germline CDR1 MNHEY, CDR2 SVGEGT. The CDR3 has 13 amino acids. The CDR3 region is CASSYSRNSPLHF. CDR3 DNA sequence: TGTGCCAGCAGTTACTCAAGGAATTCACCCCTCCACTTT.

This clonotype was picked up a small number of times. The gene calls are TRBV19 and TRBJ2-1; D call uncertain. Trimming cost V 1 base and J 1 base, with 8 bases left between them. The CDR3 loop spans 15 amino acids. Germline-derived CDR1 and CDR2 are LNHDA and SQIVND (reference sequence). The CDR3 sequence is CASSIVPGSYNEQFF. For the CDR3, the DNA is TGTGCCAGTAGTATAGTCCCAGGTTCCTACAATGAGCAGTTCTTC.

This clonotype was found many times. This chain links TRBV6-2 or TRBV6-3 with TRBJ2-1; D possibly corresponds to TRBD1 (7 bases). Germline V gives CDR1 MNHEY, CDR2 SVGEGT. The CDR3 is 14 amino acids. The V end was cut by 4 bases, the J end by 8 bases, with 15 bases between. CDR3 amino acids: CASSLLGGGDEQFF. The CDR3 DNA follows: TGTGCCAGCAGTTTACTCGGAGGGGGCGATGAGCAGTTCTTC.

This clonotype turned up a few times. The chain recombines TRBV14 with TRBJ1-2; 7 bases line up with TRBD1. V lost 0 bases to trimming and J lost 1 base; unmatched junction nucleotides: 5. Per germline, CDR1 SGHDN and CDR2 FVKESK. The CDR3 is 16 amino acids. The CDR3 sequence: CASSQDHGTVNYGYTF. CDR3 nucleotides: TGTGCCAGCAGCCAAGATCACGGGACAGTTAACTATGGCTACACCTTC.

This clonotype was counted ten times or more. The V call is TRBV20-1, the J call TRBJ2-1; D possibly corresponds to TRBD2 (5 bases). This CDR3 region has 18 residues. The V end was cut by 0 bases, the J end by 5 bases, with 23 bases between. The germline V gene has CDR1 DFQATT and CDR2 SNEGSKA (reference sequence). The CDR3 loop reads CSARDESGVSVLDNEQFF. Here the CDR3 DNA reads TGCAGTGCTAGAGACGAGTCTGGGGTTAGCGTTCTTGACAATGAGCAGTTCTTC.

This clonotype was detected many times. The chain employs TRBV20-1 and TRBJ1-5; the D is unclear. CDR3 length: 14 amino acids. The V gene's germline CDR1 is DFQATT and CDR2 SNEGSKA (reference sequence). V lost 2 bases, J lost 2 bases, and 10 bases lay in between. In DNA, the CDR3 is TGCAGTGCTAGAAACGTGGACGGCAATCAGCCCCAGCATTTT. This gives the protein CSARNVDGNQPQHF.

The rearrangement links TRBV7-9 to TRBJ2-7; either TRBD1 or TRBD2 may fit D (5 bases each). Between the trimmed V and J ends, which lost 2 bases and 5 bases, there was a span of 19 bases. CDR1 SEHNR and CDR2 FQNEAQ come from the germline V gene (reference sequence). This CDR3 spans 16 amino acids. The CDR3 region is CASSLIRRTGPNEQYF. Written as DNA, the CDR3 is TGTGCCAGCAGCTTAATACGCAGGACGGGGCCTAACGAGCAGTACTTC.

This clonotype was counted ten times or more. The chain joins TRBV6-5 to TRBJ2-5, with D possibly matching TRBD2 (6 bases). The CDR3 spans 14 residues. V lost 0 bases and J 5 bases, leaving 10 bases between the germline ends. CDR1 and CDR2 (germline): MNHEY, SVGAGI. The CDR3 protein is CASSYSTGRETQYF. The DNA for the CDR3 is TGTGCCAGCAGTTACTCGACGGGGAGGGAGACCCAGTACTTC.

In this sample, this clonotype turned up a few times. The chain combines TRBV7-9 with TRBJ2-3, with 9 nucleotides matching TRBD2. Trimming at V came to 4 bases and at J to 4 bases, leaving 15 bases not matched to a gene. Germline V CDR1 and CDR2: SEHNR, FQNEAQ (reference sequence). The CDR3 contains 18 residues. The CDR3 loop is CASSSPQISGSFADTQYF. CDR3 in DNA: TGTGCCAGCAGCTCGCCGCAAATTAGCGGGAGCTTCGCAGATACGCAGTATTTT.

This clonotype was picked up many times. The CDR3 DNA sequence: TGTGCCAGCAGCACCGCTGACGGCCCGGGGAATTCACCCCTCCACTTT. Its translation is CASSTADGPGNSPLHF. V usage is TRBV28 and J usage is TRBJ1-6, with D uncertain. Germline assignment: CDR1 MDHEN and CDR2 SYDVKM. Between the trimmed V and J ends, which lost 6 bases and 7 bases, there was a span of 19 bases. There are 16 residues in the CDR3.

There are many counts of this clonotype. The chain has TRBV11-1 and TRBJ1-1; unclear D gene. The CDR3 totals 11 residues. V lost 6 bases and J 11 bases, leaving 13 bases between the germline ends. The germline gives CDR1 SGHAT, CDR2 FQDESV (reference sequence). CDR3 DNA sequence: TGTGCCAGCAGATTCGGGTCAGTGGCTTTCTTT. It encodes CASRFGSVAFF.

This clonotype was picked up many times. This chain links TRBV7-9 with TRBJ2-1, with D unresolved. The CDR3 extends over 14 amino acids. Germline CDR1 is SEHNR and CDR2 is FQNEAQ (reference sequence). The V and J ends lost 1 base and 2 bases respectively, with 6 bases between them. In nucleotides, the CDR3 is TGTGCCAGCAGCTTAGAAAGTACCTACAATGAGCAGTTCTTC. It codes for CASSLESTYNEQFF.

This chain joins TRBV6-5 and TRBJ1-3; 8 nucleotides match TRBD1. V shed 3 bases and J 2 bases; nucleotides not matched to a gene: 3. There are 15 residues in the CDR3. Germline lookup yields CDR1 MNHEY and CDR2 SVGAGI. CDR3 sequence: CASSYSDRAGNTIYF. The CDR3 coding sequence is TGTGCCAGCAGTTATTCGGACAGGGCTGGAAACACCATATATTTT.

The sample holds a few counts of this clonotype. J is TRBJ2-1 and V is TRBV4-1; no reliable D call. Germline V CDR1 and CDR2: MGHRA, YSYEKL. V lost 0 bases, J lost 4 bases, and 10 bases lay in between. CDR3 length: 15 residues. CDR3 bases: TGCGCCAGCAGCCAAGATGGGGATGAATACAATGAGCAGTTCTTC. Encoded protein: CASSQDGDEYNEQFF.

This clonotype was seen only a few times. The genes are TRBV5-1 and TRBJ2-1; 12 bases match TRBD2. Germline V CDR1 and CDR2: SGHRS, YFSETQ. Trimming took 5 bases from V and 9 from J; bases not matched to a gene: 12. This CDR3 is built from 16 residues. The CDR3 DNA reads TGCGCCAGCAGAAGAACGGGACTAGCGGGCTCGGGTGAGCAGTTCTTC. This codes for CASRRTGLAGSGEQFF.

This clonotype was found many times. J is TRBJ2-5 and V is TRBV7-2; D unresolved. CDR1 SGHTA and CDR2 FQGNSA come from the germline V gene. Trimming left V 2 bases short and J 4 bases short, with 17 bases between. The CDR3 is 16 amino acids. The chain's CDR3 is CASSLLPRNSGETQYF. The CDR3 DNA reads as TGTGCCAGCAGCTTACTCCCCAGGAACTCAGGAGAGACCCAGTACTTC.

Ten or more counts support this clonotype. The chain combines TRBV7-3 with TRBJ2-1; D assignment may be TRBD1 or TRBD2 (5 bases each). The CDR3 runs 15 residues. Germline lookup yields CDR1 SGHTA and CDR2 FQGTGA. V lost 2 bases and J lost 1, with 9 bases in between. The CDR3 nucleotides read TGTGCCAGCAGCTTAGGCGAGGGGTCCTACAATGAGCAGTTCTTC. Encoded protein: CASSLGEGSYNEQFF. Combining the CDR3 with reference TRBV7-3 and TRBJ2-1 gives the whole variable domain GAGVSQTPSNKVTEKGKYVELRCDPISGHTALYWYRQSLGQGPEFLIYFQGTGAADDSGLPNDRFFAVRPEGSVSTLKIQRTERGDSAVYLCASSLGEGSYNEQFFGPGTRLTVL.

This clonotype was observed a few times. V and J are TRBV9 and TRBJ2-1; TRBD1 aligns across 10 bases. Germline lookup yields CDR1 SGDLS and CDR2 YYNGEE. Trimming cost V 4 bases and J 5 bases; bases outside gene matches: 6. This CDR3 is built from 15 residues. The CDR3 DNA reads as TGTGCCAGCAGCCCACGACAGGGGGCCAACAATGAGCAGTTCTTC. Its protein product is CASSPRQGANNEQFF.

This clonotype was observed a few times. The J gene is TRBJ2-7, the V gene TRBV18; D gene ambiguous. Trimming cost V 1 base and J 6 bases, with 7 bases left between them. Germline V gene sequence: CDR1 KGHSH, CDR2 LQKENI. The CDR3 sequence is 12 residues long. The CDR3 coding sequence is TGTGCCAGCTCACCACTAGGTCCCGAGCAGTACTTC. Its translation: CASSPLGPEQYF.

In this sample, this clonotype turned up many times. This chain joins TRBV29-1 and TRBJ2-3; D is perhaps TRBD1 (6 bases). Germline V lookup: CDR1 SQVTM, CDR2 ANQGSEA. This CDR3 has 15 residues. V lost 0 bases, J lost 1 base, and 11 bases lay in between. The CDR3 spells CSVEEMGQGTDTQYF. CDR3 coding DNA: TGCAGCGTTGAAGAGATGGGACAAGGCACAGATACGCAGTATTTT.

The J gene is TRBJ2-7, the V gene TRBV2; TRBD1 matches at 10 bases. The junction had 14 bases not matched to a gene; V was cut back by 7 bases and J by 5 bases. CDR3 length: 16 amino acids. Germline V lookup: CDR1 SNHLY, CDR2 FYNNEI. This CDR3 reads CASTTRTPGTGDEQYF. The CDR3 DNA follows: TGTGCCAGCACTACACGGACGCCGGGGACAGGGGACGAGCAGTACTTC.

This chain connects TRBV10-3 to TRBJ2-2; 7 bases line up with TRBD1. Trimming took 0 bases from V and 7 from J; bases not matched to a gene: 5. Germline V CDR1 and CDR2: ENHRY, SYGVKD. The CDR3 has 15 amino acids. The CDR3 loop reads CAISESDRVRGELFF. The CDR3 DNA is TGTGCCATCAGTGAGTCCGACAGGGTTCGCGGGGAGCTGTTTTTT.

The chain joins TRBV28 to TRBJ2-1, with TRBD2 matching over 8 bases. Trimming cost V 6 bases and J 6 bases; bases outside gene matches: 13. This CDR3 spans 16 amino acids. Germline lookup yields CDR1 MDHEN and CDR2 SYDVKM. The CDR3 protein is CASSRAGLVGTNEQFF. The CDR3 DNA is TGTGCCAGCAGCAGAGCGGGACTAGTGGGAACCAATGAGCAGTTCTTC.

This chain uses TRBV20-1 with TRBJ1-1, with TRBD1 matching 7 bases. The length of the CDR3 is 13 residues. V shed 5 bases, J shed 3 bases, and the junction held 6 bases outside the gene matches. The germline V gene encodes CDR1 DFQATT and CDR2 SNEGSKA (reference sequence). CDR3 amino acids: CSAGTGEDTEAFF. The CDR3 DNA follows: TGCAGTGCTGGAACAGGGGAAGACACTGAAGCTTTCTTT.

The rearrangement links TRBV20-1 to TRBJ2-1; 8 nucleotides agree with TRBD2. The CDR3 loop spans 16 amino acids. V was clipped by 3 bases and J by 0 bases; unmatched bases: 7. The V gene's germline CDR1 is DFQATT and CDR2 SNEGSKA (reference sequence). In DNA form, the CDR3 reads TGCAGTGCTAGGCCATGGAGCGGGAGCTCCTACAATGAGCAGTTCTTC. Translating it yields CSARPWSGSSYNEQFF.

In its sample, this clonotype was seen a few times. The chain links TRBV4-1 to TRBJ2-1; D unresolved. This CDR3 has 15 amino acids. Germline V CDR1 and CDR2: MGHRA, YSYEKL. V lost 0 bases, J lost 8 bases, and 14 bases lay in between. The CDR3 reads CASSQEAPRQDEQFF. The CDR3 region has the DNA TGCGCCAGCAGCCAAGAAGCGCCCAGGCAGGATGAGCAGTTCTTC.

As concerns this clonotype: A read error is the likely source, as a far larger clone sits one nucleotide away. The gene calls are TRBV11-2 and TRBJ2-4; 7 bases match TRBD1. Judging by the DNA end, TRBJ2-1 fits better; the J call may be wrong. CDR3 size: 13 residues. Germline V gives CDR1 SGHAT, CDR2 FQNNGV. The chain's CDR3 is CASSPDRVETQFF. The CDR3 DNA sequence: TGTGCCAGCAGCCCTGACAGGGTGGAGACCCAGTTCTTC.

This clonotype was counted at least ten times. This chain uses TRBV28 with TRBJ2-3; 8 bases match TRBD2. The CDR3 is 19 amino acids. The trim removed 6 bases at V and 1 base at J, leaving 18 bases unmatched. CDR1 is MDHEN and CDR2 is SYDVKM in the germline V gene. The CDR3 protein is CASRAPGTRGFLGTDTQYF. CDR3 in DNA: TGTGCCAGCAGGGCGCCAGGGACTAGAGGATTCCTAGGCACAGATACGCAGTATTTT.

Of note for this clonotype: A much larger clone sits a single nucleotide away, making a read error possible. The rearrangement links TRBV28 to TRBJ2-5; D is perhaps TRBD1 (8 bases). The ends were cut back, 6 bases at V and 11 bases at J, with 34 bases in the middle. The CDR3 covers 18 residues. In germline, CDR1 is MDHEN, CDR2 SYDVKM. The CDR3 DNA follows: TGTGCCAGCAGACTTATAGCAGGGGGCGGCGGGAGTGCGGGTGAGCAGTACTTC. Amino acid sequence: CASRLIAGGGGSAGEQYF.

In this sample, this clonotype turned up many times. CDR3 in amino acids: CASQDTFGTEAFF. In DNA, the CDR3 is TGTGCCAGCCAAGACACGTTTGGCACTGAAGCTTTCTTT. The rearrangement joins TRBV28 to TRBJ1-1; no reliable D call. V was pared by 8 bases and J by 4 bases, with 14 bases between. Germline V gives CDR1 MDHEN, CDR2 SYDVKM. The CDR3 runs to 13 residues. The full variable domain, its missing parts supplied by reference TRBV28 and TRBJ1-1, is DVKVTQSSRYLVKRTGEKVFLECVQDMDHENMFWYRQDPGLGLRLIYFSYDVKMKEKGDIPEGYSVSREKKERFSLILESASTNQTSMYLCASQDTFGTEAFFGQGTRLTVV.